This TCR beta chain emerged from a study of blood T cell repertoires in COVID-19. Study as a whole: Samples representing acute and convalescent COVID-19 were sourced from the United States, Italy and Spain. The cDNA or gDNA used as material had been derived from T cells, B-cell-depleted T cells, or PBMCs.

Source study methods: For nucleated cells, counts were estimated from reference gene primer amplification. The data were produced by immunoSEQ multiplex PCR, yet TCRdb's version contains in-frame clones alone and is incomplete. That table is the source of V, J and clone size, and D and trimming were worked out from the DNA. The sample records about 87,000 clones, around 81% being singletons. Input material: peripheral blood. The clonotype comes from a woman in her 70s with acute or convalescent COVID-19.

For the CDR3, the DNA is TGTGCCAGCCCGGGGGGCGGGGGGCGGTTAGCTGTAGACAATGAGCAGTTCTTC. Encoded protein: CASPGGGGRLAVDNEQFF. The chain has TRBV2 and TRBJ2-1; 8 bases map to TRBD2. The V gene end was trimmed by 8 bases and the J gene end by 5 bases; junction bases not matched to a gene: 20. The CDR3 sequence is 18 residues long. CDR1 SNHLY and CDR2 FYNNEI come from the germline V gene.